This T cell receptor beta chain was obtained from a study of blood T cell repertoires in COVID-19. Study overall: Specimens from acute and convalescent COVID-19 originated in the United States, Italy and Spain. The analysed material was cDNA or gDNA that came from T cells, B-cell-depleted T cells, or PBMCs.

In the authors' workflow: Amplification of reference gene primers provided the estimated nucleated cell counts. TCRdb's copy holds only in-frame clones and misses some; the assay was immunoSEQ multiplex PCR. The V and J calls and clone size come from that table; D and trimming were worked out from the DNA. Of 200,000 to 250,000 clones in the sample, 85% to 90% were seen once. The V gene lost 0 bases and the J gene lost 1 base, with 10 bases spanning the gap. Per germline, CDR1 LNHNV and CDR2 YYDKDF (reference sequence). The CDR3 totals 15 residues. The receptor was isolated from an elderly man with acute or convalescent COVID-19. The sequenced sample was peripheral blood. The chain couples TRBV15 to TRBJ2-7, with D possibly TRBD1 on 5 matching bases. The CDR3 bases are TGTGCCACCAGCAGAGATTTTAGGGGTTCCTACGAGCAGTACTTC. It translates to CATSRDFRGSYEQYF.